This T cell receptor (beta chain) came from a study of T-cell memory formation after mild COVID-19. The germline V gene has CDR1 SEHNR and CDR2 FQNEAQ (reference sequence). Unmatched junction bases numbered 8, after V lost 4 bases and J lost 5 bases. The CDR3 is 15 amino acids. Each CDR3 protein gets one entry after TCRdb re-called the 5' RACE reads with MiXCR. The sample has about 620,000 distinct CDR3 sequences, over 15% seen once. This clonotype has a handful of counts. The clonotype was recovered from an adult woman who had mild COVID-19 (a few samples of this study predate the infection). Cell type and time point are not known. The chain links TRBV7-9 to TRBJ2-3, with 8 bases matching TRBD1. The specimen was PBMCs or a T cell subset sorted from them (not recorded which). The CDR3 DNA sequence: TGTGCCAGCAGCTCTTGGACAGGGTGGGAAGATACGCAGTATTTT. It specifies CASSSWTGWEDTQYF.